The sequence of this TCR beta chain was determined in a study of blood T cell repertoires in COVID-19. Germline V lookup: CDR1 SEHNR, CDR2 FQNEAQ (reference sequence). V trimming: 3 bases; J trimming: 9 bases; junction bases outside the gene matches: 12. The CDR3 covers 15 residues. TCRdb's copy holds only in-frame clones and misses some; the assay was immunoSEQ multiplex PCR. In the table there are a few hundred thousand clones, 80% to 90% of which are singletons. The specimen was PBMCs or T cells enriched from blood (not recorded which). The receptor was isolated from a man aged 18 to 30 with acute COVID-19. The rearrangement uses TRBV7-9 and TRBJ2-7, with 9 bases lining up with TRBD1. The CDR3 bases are TGTGCCAGCAGCTTGGGGGACAGGGCGAAAGGCGGGCAGTACTTC. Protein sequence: CASSLGDRAKGGQYF.